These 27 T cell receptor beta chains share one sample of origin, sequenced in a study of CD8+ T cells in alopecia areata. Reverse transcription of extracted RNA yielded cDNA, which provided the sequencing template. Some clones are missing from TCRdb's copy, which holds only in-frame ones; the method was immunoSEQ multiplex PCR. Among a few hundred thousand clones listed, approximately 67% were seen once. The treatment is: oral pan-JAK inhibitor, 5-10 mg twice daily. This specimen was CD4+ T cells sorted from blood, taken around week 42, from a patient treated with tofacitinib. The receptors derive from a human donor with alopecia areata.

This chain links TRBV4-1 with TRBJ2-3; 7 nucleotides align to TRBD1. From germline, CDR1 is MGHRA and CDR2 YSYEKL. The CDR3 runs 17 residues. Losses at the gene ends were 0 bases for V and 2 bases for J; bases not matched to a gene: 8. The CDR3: CASSQDSPGTVTDTQYF. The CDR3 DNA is TGCGCCAGCAGCCAAGACAGTCCCGGGACAGTCACAGATACGCAGTATTTT.

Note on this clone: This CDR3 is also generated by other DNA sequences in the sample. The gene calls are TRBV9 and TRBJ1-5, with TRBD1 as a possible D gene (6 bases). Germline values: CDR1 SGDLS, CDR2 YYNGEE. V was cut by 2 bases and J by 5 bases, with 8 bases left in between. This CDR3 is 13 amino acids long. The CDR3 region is CASSVSGDQPQHF. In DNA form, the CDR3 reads TGTGCCAGCAGCGTGTCAGGGGATCAGCCCCAGCATTTT.

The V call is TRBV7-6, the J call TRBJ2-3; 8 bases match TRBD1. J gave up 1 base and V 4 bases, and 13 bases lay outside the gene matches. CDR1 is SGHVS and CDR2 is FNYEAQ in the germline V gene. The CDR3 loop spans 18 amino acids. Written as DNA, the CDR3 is TGTGCCAGCAGCTCTGACAGGGGAGGCACAGTCCGCACAGATACGCAGTATTTT. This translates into CASSSDRGGTVRTDTQYF.

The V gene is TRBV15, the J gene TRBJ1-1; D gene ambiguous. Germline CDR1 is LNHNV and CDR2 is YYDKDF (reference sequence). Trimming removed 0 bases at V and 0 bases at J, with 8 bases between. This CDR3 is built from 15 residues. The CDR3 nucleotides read TGTGCCACCAGCAGAGATTACGGCATGAACACTGAAGCTTTCTTT. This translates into CATSRDYGMNTEAFF.

The CDR3: CASSLSGGRFYTF. The CDR3 DNA follows: TGCGCCAGCAGCTTGTCCGGGGGTAGATTCTACACCTTC. The rearrangement uses TRBV5-1 and TRBJ1-2, with a weak D call TRBD1 (5 bases). The CDR3 sequence is 13 residues long. V dropped 1 base and J dropped 10 bases, with 14 bases sitting between them. Germline CDR1 is SGHRS and CDR2 is YFSETQ. Together with reference TRBV5-1 and TRBJ1-2, the CDR3 gives the full variable domain: KAGVTQTPRYLIKTRGQQVTLSCSPISGHRSVSWYQQTPGQGLQFLFEYFSETQRNKGNFPGRFSGRQFSNSRSEMNVSTLELGDSALYLCASSLSGGRFYTFGSGTRLTVV.

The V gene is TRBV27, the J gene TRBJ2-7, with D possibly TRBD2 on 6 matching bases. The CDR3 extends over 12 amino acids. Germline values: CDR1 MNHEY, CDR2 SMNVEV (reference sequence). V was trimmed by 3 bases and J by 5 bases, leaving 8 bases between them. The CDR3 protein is CASSFSGDEQYF. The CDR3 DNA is TGTGCCAGCAGTTTCTCGGGGGACGAGCAGTACTTC.

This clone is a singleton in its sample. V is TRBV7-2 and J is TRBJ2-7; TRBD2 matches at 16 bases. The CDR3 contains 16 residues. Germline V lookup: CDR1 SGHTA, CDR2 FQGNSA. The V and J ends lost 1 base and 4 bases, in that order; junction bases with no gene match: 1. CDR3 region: CASSLVGLAGGYEQYF. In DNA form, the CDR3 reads TGTGCCAGCAGCTTAGTGGGACTAGCGGGGGGGTACGAGCAGTACTTC.

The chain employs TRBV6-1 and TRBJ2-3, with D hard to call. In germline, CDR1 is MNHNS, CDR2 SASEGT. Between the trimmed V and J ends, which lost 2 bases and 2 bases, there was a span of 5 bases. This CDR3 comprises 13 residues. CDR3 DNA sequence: TGTGCCAGCAGTGAAATTTTCACAGATACGCAGTATTTT. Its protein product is CASSEIFTDTQYF.

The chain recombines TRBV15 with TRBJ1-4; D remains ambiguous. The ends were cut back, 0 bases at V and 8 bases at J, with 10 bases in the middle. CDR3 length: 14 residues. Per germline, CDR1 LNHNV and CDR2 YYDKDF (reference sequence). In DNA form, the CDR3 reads TGTGCCACCAGCAGAGATCGGACGGGGGAAAAACTGTTTTTT. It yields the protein CATSRDRTGEKLFF. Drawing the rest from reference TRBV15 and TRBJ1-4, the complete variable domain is DAMVIQNPRYQVTQFGKPVTLSCSQTLNHNVMYWYQQKSSQAPKLLFHYYDKDFNNEADTPDNFQSRRPNTSFCFLDIRSPGLGDTAMYLCATSRDRTGEKLFFGSGTQLSVL.

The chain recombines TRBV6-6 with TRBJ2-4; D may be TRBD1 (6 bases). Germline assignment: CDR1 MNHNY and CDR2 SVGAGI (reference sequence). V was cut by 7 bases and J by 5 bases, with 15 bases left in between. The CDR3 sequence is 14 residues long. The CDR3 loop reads CASISGVYENIQYF. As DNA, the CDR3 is TGTGCCAGCATTTCAGGGGTGTATGAAAACATTCAGTACTTC.

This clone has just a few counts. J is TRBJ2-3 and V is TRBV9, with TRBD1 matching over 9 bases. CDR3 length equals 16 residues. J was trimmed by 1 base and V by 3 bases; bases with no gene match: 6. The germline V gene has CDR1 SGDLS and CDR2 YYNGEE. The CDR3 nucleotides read TGTGCCAGCAGCGCCGGGGACAGGGTGCGCACAGATACGCAGTATTTT. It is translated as CASSAGDRVRTDTQYF.

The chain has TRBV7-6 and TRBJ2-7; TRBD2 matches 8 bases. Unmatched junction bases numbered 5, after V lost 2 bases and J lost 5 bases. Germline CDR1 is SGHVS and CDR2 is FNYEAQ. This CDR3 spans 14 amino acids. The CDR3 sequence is CASSLRTSTDEQYF. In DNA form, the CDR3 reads TGTGCCAGCAGCTTAAGGACTAGCACCGACGAGCAGTACTTC.

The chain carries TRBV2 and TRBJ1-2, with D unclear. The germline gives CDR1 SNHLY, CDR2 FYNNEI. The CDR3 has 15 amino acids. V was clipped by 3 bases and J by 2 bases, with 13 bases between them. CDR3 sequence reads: CASSDGEGGNYGYTF. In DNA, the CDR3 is TGTGCCAGCAGTGATGGCGAGGGAGGGAACTATGGCTACACCTTC.

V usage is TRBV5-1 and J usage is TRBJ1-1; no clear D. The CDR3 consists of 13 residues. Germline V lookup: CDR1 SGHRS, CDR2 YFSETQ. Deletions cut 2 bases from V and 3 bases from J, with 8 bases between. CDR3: CASSFRRDTEAFF. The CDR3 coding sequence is TGCGCCAGCAGCTTTAGGCGGGACACTGAAGCTTTCTTT. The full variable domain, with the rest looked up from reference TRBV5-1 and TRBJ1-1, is KAGVTQTPRYLIKTRGQQVTLSCSPISGHRSVSWYQQTPGQGLQFLFEYFSETQRNKGNFPGRFSGRQFSNSRSEMNVSTLELGDSALYLCASSFRRDTEAFFGQGTRLTVV.

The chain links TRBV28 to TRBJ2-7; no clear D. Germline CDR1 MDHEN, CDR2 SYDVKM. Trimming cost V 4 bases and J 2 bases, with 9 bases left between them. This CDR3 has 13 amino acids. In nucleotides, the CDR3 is TGTGCCAGCAGTTCCCCGGCCGCCTACGAGCAGTACTTC. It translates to CASSSPAAYEQYF. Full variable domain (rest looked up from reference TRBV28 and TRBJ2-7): DVKVTQSSRYLVKRTGEKVFLECVQDMDHENMFWYRQDPGLGLRLIYFSYDVKMKEKGDIPEGYSVSREKKERFSLILESASTNQTSMYLCASSSPAAYEQYFGPGTRLTVT.

The CDR3 sequence is CASSLRGAAKNIQYF. CDR3 nucleotide sequence: TGTGCCAGCAGCTTACGGGGGGCAGCCAAAAACATTCAGTACTTC. The rearrangement joins TRBV11-1 to TRBJ2-4; TRBD2 might be the D (7 bases). Germline V CDR1 and CDR2: SGHAT, FQDESV (reference sequence). With 2 bases removed from V and 0 bases from J, the gap between germline ends came to 8 bases. The CDR3 has 15 residues.

CDR3 in DNA: TGTGCCATCAGTGAGAATATCGTGAATGAGCAGTTCTTC. Translated: CAISENIVNEQFF. The gene calls are TRBV10-3 and TRBJ2-1; D remains unclear. The CDR3 is made up of 13 amino acids. Germline CDR1 ENHRY, CDR2 SYGVKD. V lost 2 bases and J lost 7, with 9 bases in between.

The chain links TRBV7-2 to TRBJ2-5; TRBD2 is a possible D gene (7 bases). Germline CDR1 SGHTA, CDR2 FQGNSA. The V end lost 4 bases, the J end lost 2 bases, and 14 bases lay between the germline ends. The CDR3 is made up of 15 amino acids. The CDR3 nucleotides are TGTGCCAGCAGCTCGGGGGGCCGTCCACAAGAGACCCAGTACTTC. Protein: CASSSGGRPQETQYF.

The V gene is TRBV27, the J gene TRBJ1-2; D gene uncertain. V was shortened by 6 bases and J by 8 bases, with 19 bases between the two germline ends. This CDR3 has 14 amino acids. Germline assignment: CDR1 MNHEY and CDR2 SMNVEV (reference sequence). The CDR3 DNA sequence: TGTGCCAGCAGCCCTTTTTACACTCGTGGCGGCTACACCTTC. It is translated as CASSPFYTRGGYTF.

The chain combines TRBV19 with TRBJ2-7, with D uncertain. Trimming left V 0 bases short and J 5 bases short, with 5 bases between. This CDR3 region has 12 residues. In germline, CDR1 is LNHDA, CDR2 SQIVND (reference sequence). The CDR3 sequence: CASSIDRDEQYF. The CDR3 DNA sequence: TGTGCCAGTAGTATAGACCGGGACGAGCAGTACTTC.

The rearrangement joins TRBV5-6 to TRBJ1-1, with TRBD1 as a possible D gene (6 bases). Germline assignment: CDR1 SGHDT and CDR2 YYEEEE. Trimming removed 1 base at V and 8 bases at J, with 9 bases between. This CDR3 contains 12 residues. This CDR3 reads CASSLLGAEAFF. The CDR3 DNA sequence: TGTGCCAGCAGCTTGTTGGGGGCGGAAGCTTTCTTT. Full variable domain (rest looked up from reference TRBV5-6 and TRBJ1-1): DAGVTQSPTHLIKTRGQQVTLRCSPKSGHDTVSWYQQALGQGPQFIFQYYEEEERQRGNFPDRFSGHQFPNYSSELNVNALLLGDSALYLCASSLLGAEAFFGQGTRLTVV.

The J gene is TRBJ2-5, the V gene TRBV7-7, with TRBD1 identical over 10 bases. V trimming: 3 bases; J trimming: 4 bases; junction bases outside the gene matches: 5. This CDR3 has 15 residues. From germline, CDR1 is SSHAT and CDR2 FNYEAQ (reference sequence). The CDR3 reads CASSFRQGAGETQYF. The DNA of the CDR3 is TGTGCCAGCAGCTTTAGACAGGGGGCCGGAGAGACCCAGTACTTC.

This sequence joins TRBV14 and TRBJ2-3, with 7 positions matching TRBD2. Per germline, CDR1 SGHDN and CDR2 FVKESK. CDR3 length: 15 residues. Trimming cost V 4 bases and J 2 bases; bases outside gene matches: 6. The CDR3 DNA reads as TGTGCCAGCAGCCTCCTAGCGGAGAACACAGATACGCAGTATTTT. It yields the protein CASSLLAENTDTQYF.

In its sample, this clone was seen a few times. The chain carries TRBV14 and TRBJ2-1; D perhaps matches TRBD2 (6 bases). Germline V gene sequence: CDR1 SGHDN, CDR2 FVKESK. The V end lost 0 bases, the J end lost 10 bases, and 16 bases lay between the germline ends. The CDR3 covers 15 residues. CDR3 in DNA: TGTGCCAGCAGCCAAGACTCAGGCGGGGCGGGCGAGCAGTTCTTC. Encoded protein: CASSQDSGGAGEQFF.

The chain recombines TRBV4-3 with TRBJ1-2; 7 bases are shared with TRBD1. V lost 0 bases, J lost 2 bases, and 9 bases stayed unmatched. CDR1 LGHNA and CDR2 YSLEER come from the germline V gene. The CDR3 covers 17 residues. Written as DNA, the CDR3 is TGCGCCAGCAGCCAAGATTATAGGGGGACAGCCAACTATGGCTACACCTTC. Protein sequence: CASSQDYRGTANYGYTF.

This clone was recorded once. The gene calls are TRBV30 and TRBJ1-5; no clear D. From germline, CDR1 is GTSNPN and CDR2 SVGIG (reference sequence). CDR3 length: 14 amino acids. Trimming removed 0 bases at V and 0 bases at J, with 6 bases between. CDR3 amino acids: CAWSVWDSNQPQHF. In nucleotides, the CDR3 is TGTGCCTGGAGTGTATGGGATAGCAATCAGCCCCAGCATTTT.

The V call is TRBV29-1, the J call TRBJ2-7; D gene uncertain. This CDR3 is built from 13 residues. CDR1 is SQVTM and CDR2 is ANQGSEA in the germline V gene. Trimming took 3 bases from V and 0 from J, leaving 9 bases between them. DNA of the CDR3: TGCAGCGTTGACCAGTTGGGCTCCTACGAGCAGTACTTC. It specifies CSVDQLGSYEQYF.